This TCR beta chain was recovered during a study of T cells in women clearing cervical HPV infection. Study-wide results and limits: Cases carried less TRBV6-7 than controls: about 0.1% versus 0.15%.

In the case of this clone: The target antigen is unknown. The read gets to within 3 residues of the CDR3 end, and the germline J gene fills in the rest.

TCRdb's table, derived via immunoSEQ multiplex PCR, lists solely in-frame clones and lacks some. Recorded for this sample: 40,000 to 55,000 clones. All donors had a single incident cervical HPV16 infection, not prevalent. Trimming took 5 bases from V and 1 from J, leaving 11 bases between them. There are 14 residues in the CDR3. This chain joins TRBV12-3 or TRBV12-4 and TRBJ1-2; D remains unclear. This receptor was obtained from a woman aged 18-70 years with a cervical HPV16 infection that either progressed to CIN3+ or cleared (not recorded which). Sequencing was done on a sample of blood buffy coat. CDR3 bases read: TGTGCCAGCAGTCCAGGCCCGCATAACTATGGC. This codes for CASSPGPHNYG. The full CDR3 is CASSPGPHNYGYTF.